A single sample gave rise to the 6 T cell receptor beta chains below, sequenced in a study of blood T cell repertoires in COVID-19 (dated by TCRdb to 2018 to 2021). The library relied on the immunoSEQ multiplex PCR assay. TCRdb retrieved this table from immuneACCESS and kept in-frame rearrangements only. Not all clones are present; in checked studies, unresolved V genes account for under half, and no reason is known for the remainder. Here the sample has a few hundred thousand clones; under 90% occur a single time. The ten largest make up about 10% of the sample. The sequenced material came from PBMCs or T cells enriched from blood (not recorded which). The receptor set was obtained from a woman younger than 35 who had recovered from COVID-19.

CDR3 in DNA: TGTGCCACCAGCAGAGATAGCGGGGTCACAGATACGCAGTATTTT. As protein: CATSRDSGVTDTQYF. The chain links TRBV15 to TRBJ2-3, with 8 bases that match TRBD2. CDR3 length: 15 residues. The germline V gene encodes CDR1 LNHNV and CDR2 YYDKDF (reference sequence). V trimming: 0 bases; J trimming: 2 bases; junction bases outside the gene matches: 1.

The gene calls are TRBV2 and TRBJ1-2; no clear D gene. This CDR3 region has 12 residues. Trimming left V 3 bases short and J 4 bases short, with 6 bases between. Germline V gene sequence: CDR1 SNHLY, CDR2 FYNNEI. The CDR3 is CASSDTSYGYTF. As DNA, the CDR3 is TGTGCCAGCAGTGACACCAGCTATGGCTACACCTTC.

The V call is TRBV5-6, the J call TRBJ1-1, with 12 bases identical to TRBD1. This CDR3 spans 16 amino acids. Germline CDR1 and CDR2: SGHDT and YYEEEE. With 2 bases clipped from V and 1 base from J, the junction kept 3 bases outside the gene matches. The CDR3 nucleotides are TGTGCCAGCAGCTTAGGGACAGGGGGCTGGAACACTGAAGCTTTCTTT. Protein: CASSLGTGGWNTEAFF.

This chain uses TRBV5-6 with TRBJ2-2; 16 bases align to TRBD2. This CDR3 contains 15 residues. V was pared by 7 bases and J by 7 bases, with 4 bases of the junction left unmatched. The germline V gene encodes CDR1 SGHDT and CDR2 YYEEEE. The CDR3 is CASGTSGRALGELFF. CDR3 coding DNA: TGTGCCAGCGGGACTAGCGGGAGGGCCCTCGGGGAGCTGTTTTTT.

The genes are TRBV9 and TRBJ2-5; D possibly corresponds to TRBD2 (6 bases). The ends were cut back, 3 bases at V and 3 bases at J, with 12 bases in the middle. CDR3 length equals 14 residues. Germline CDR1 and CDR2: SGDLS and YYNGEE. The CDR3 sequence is CASSATGRKETQYF. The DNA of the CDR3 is TGTGCCAGCAGCGCCACCGGGAGAAAAGAGACCCAGTACTTC.

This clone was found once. Here the CDR3 reads CASSLAAGNTYGYTF. The CDR3 DNA follows: TGTGCCAGCAGCTTAGCGGCGGGCAACACCTATGGCTACACCTTC. The chain has TRBV7-2 and TRBJ1-2; D remains unclear. CDR1 SGHTA and CDR2 FQGNSA come from the germline V gene. This CDR3 contains 15 residues. Trimming pared 0 bases from V and 4 bases from J, leaving 12 bases between. The full variable domain, rest sourced from reference TRBV7-2 and TRBJ1-2, is GAGVSQSPSNKVTEKGKDVELRCDPISGHTALYWYRQSLGQGLEFLIYFQGNSAPDKSGLPSDRFSAERTGGSVSTLTIQRTQQEDSAVYLCASSLAAGNTYGYTFGSGTRLTVV.